The 22 T cell receptor beta chains below come from one sample, sequenced in a study of CD8 T cells in ankylosing spondylitis. TCRdb independently ran MiXCR on the 5' RACE reads; one entry per CDR3 protein. The repertoire consists of approximately 290,000 distinct CDR3 sequences, with less than 25% occurring once and the leading ten covering 3.5% to 4.5%. Material for sequencing was blood, either unsorted or a sorted T cell fraction (not recorded which). Source of these receptors: a female donor with ankylosing spondylitis or in good health (not recorded which).

The chain recombines TRBV7-8 with TRBJ2-7; D not resolved. The CDR3 runs 17 residues. The V gene lost 2 bases and the J gene lost 3 bases, with 20 bases spanning the gap. The V gene's germline CDR1 is SGHVS and CDR2 FQNEAQ. The CDR3, as DNA: TGTGCCAGCAGCTTAAACTCCGGGTCCTCTTGGTACTACGAGCAGTACTTC. Translating it yields CASSLNSGSSWYYEQYF.

This clonotype came up many times. V is TRBV12-3 or TRBV12-4 and J is TRBJ1-2; D unclear. CDR3 length equals 14 residues. Deletions cut 4 bases from V and 5 bases from J, with 14 bases between. The CDR3, as DNA: TGTGCCAGCAGTTATGGAGAGGTCGCATATGGCTACACCTTC. Encoded protein: CASSYGEVAYGYTF.

The rearrangement links TRBV28 to TRBJ2-1, with 8 positions matching TRBD2. The V gene's germline CDR1 is MDHEN and CDR2 SYDVKM. V lost 6 bases to trimming and J lost 5 bases; unmatched junction nucleotides: 6. The CDR3 is 14 residues long. The CDR3 loop reads CASRTSGTNNEQFF. Here the CDR3 DNA reads TGTGCCAGCAGAACTAGCGGAACAAACAATGAGCAGTTCTTC. Based on the CDR3 plus reference TRBV28 and TRBJ2-1, the full variable domain is DVKVTQSSRYLVKRTGEKVFLECVQDMDHENMFWYRQDPGLGLRLIYFSYDVKMKEKGDIPEGYSVSREKKERFSLILESASTNQTSMYLCASRTSGTNNEQFFGPGTRLTVL.

In this sample, this clonotype turned up many times. The chain employs TRBV12-3 or TRBV12-4 and TRBJ2-1, with D possibly TRBD2 on 5 matching bases. The ends were cut back, 5 bases at V and 7 bases at J, with 12 bases in the middle. The CDR3 consists of 13 residues. The CDR3 DNA reads TGTGCCAGCAGTATTAGGGAGCGAAATGAGCAGTTCTTC. As protein: CASSIRERNEQFF.

The V and J genes are TRBV20-1 and TRBJ2-7; 8 bases map to TRBD2. The CDR3 is 14 amino acids. From germline, CDR1 is DFQATT and CDR2 SNEGSKA (reference sequence). The trim removed 6 bases at V and 2 bases at J, leaving 9 bases unmatched. The chain's CDR3 is CSALSGGPTYEQYF. CDR3 sequence (DNA): TGCAGTGCCCTAAGCGGGGGCCCAACCTACGAGCAGTACTTC.

This clonotype occurred many times. The V and J genes are TRBV20-1 and TRBJ1-5; 8 bases fit TRBD1. The CDR3 runs to 16 residues. V dropped 0 bases and J dropped 5; count of bases not matched to a gene: 9. The germline V gene has CDR1 DFQATT and CDR2 SNEGSKA (reference sequence). The CDR3 loop is CSARDRLTGDDQPQHF. The CDR3 DNA is TGCAGTGCTAGAGATCGGTTGACAGGGGATGATCAGCCCCAGCATTTT.

This clonotype has only a few counts. The chain recombines TRBV5-1 with TRBJ2-1; 10 positions agree with TRBD2. V lost 3 bases, J lost 5 bases, and 17 bases stayed unmatched. The CDR3 covers 19 residues. Germline V gene lookup returns CDR1 SGHRS and CDR2 YFSETQ. CDR3 in amino acids: CASSSRGASGSPGNNEQFF. For the CDR3, the DNA is TGCGCCAGCAGCTCCCGGGGGGCTAGCGGGAGTCCCGGGAACAATGAGCAGTTCTTC.

This rearrangement joins TRBV30 to TRBJ2-3; maybe TRBD2 (5 bases). V lost 4 bases, J lost 8 bases, and 22 bases lay in between. The CDR3 spans 15 residues. CDR1 GTSNPN and CDR2 SVGIG come from the germline V gene (reference sequence). In nucleotides, the CDR3 is TGTGCCTGGATGGCTGGGCTAGCCATGGGCGGTACGCAGTATTTT. Translating gives CAWMAGLAMGGTQYF.

This clonotype has a handful of counts. The CDR3 DNA follows: TGCAGTGCTTTGGGACAGGGGGATTTCGAGCAGTACTTC. Amino acids: CSALGQGDFEQYF. The rearrangement joins TRBV20-1 to TRBJ2-7; 11 bases agree with TRBD1. After removal of 5 bases from V and 6 bases from J, the junction contained 6 bases not matched to a gene. CDR1 is DFQATT and CDR2 is SNEGSKA in the germline V gene (reference sequence). This CDR3 contains 13 residues.

The sample holds a few counts of this clonotype. The rearrangement uses TRBV28 and TRBJ1-5, with 10 bases aligning to TRBD1. J was trimmed by 5 bases and V by 5 bases; bases with no gene match: 9. The CDR3 extends over 16 amino acids. Germline CDR1 and CDR2: MDHEN and SYDVKM. As DNA, the CDR3 is TGTGCCAGCAGTAAACTGACAGGGGGCTGGGATCAGCCCCAGCATTTT. Its protein is CASSKLTGGWDQPQHF. The complete variable domain, with remaining parts taken from reference TRBV28 and TRBJ1-5, reads DVKVTQSSRYLVKRTGEKVFLECVQDMDHENMFWYRQDPGLGLRLIYFSYDVKMKEKGDIPEGYSVSREKKERFSLILESASTNQTSMYLCASSKLTGGWDQPQHFGDGTRLSIL.

This sequence joins TRBV4-3 and TRBJ2-1; 10 bases line up with TRBD2. CDR1 is LGHNA and CDR2 is YSLEER in the germline V gene. V shed 1 base and J 0 bases; nucleotides not matched to a gene: 9. This CDR3 is 19 amino acids long. The CDR3 spells CASSQVFSGRPSSYNEQFF. DNA of the CDR3: TGCGCCAGCAGCCAAGTCTTTAGCGGGAGGCCGAGCTCCTACAATGAGCAGTTCTTC.

This clonotype was seen ten or more times. V is TRBV5-1 and J is TRBJ2-7, with D uncertain. The CDR3 consists of 15 residues. CDR1 SGHRS and CDR2 YFSETQ come from the germline V gene. V was trimmed by 0 bases and J by 0 bases, leaving 10 bases between them. The CDR3 region has the DNA TGCGCCAGCAGCTTGGTAGGTAGCAGCTCCTACGAGCAGTACTTC. Its protein product is CASSLVGSSSYEQYF. Full variable domain (remainder filled in from reference TRBV5-1 and TRBJ2-7): KAGVTQTPRYLIKTRGQQVTLSCSPISGHRSVSWYQQTPGQGLQFLFEYFSETQRNKGNFPGRFSGRQFSNSRSEMNVSTLELGDSALYLCASSLVGSSSYEQYFGPGTRLTVT.

This rearrangement joins TRBV7-2 to TRBJ2-1, with 7 bases matching TRBD1. This CDR3 comprises 15 residues. Germline V lookup: CDR1 SGHTA, CDR2 FQGNSA. After removal of 1 base from V and 2 bases from J, the junction contained 2 bases not matched to a gene. Written as DNA, the CDR3 is TGTGCCAGCAGCTTAGAGGGGGCAACCTACAATGAGCAGTTCTTC. Protein sequence: CASSLEGATYNEQFF.

This clonotype was recorded many times. V usage is TRBV20-1 and J usage is TRBJ2-4, with no clear D. V was clipped by 1 base and J by 7 bases, with 8 bases between them. CDR3 size: 12 residues. The germline V gene encodes CDR1 DFQATT and CDR2 SNEGSKA (reference sequence). CDR3 sequence (DNA): TGCAGTGCTAGAGCGGTCTCGAACATTCAGTACTTC. Its translation is CSARAVSNIQYF.

There are a few counts of this clonotype. This chain uses TRBV9 with TRBJ2-6; perhaps TRBD2 as D (5 bases). In germline, CDR1 is SGDLS, CDR2 YYNGEE. Trimming stripped 4 bases from V and 2 bases from J, with 10 bases between. The CDR3 is 15 residues long. CDR3 amino acids: CASSPRVAGANVLTF. In DNA, the CDR3 is TGTGCCAGCAGCCCGCGGGTAGCTGGGGCCAACGTCCTGACTTTC.

A few counts support this clonotype. The V gene is TRBV7-2, the J gene TRBJ2-1, with a tentative D call TRBD1 (5 bases). The CDR3 extends over 11 amino acids. Germline V gene data show CDR1 as SGHTA and CDR2 as FQGNSA. Trimming removed 0 bases from V and 12 bases from J, with 6 bases in between. CDR3 in DNA: TGTGCCAGCAGCTTAGCGCAGGGGCAGTTCTTC. Amino acids: CASSLAQGQFF.

The rearrangement joins TRBV10-3 to TRBJ1-4; the D is unclear. The germline V and J ends were trimmed by 10 bases and 3 bases, with 15 bases remaining between them. This CDR3 has 14 residues. Per the germline V gene, CDR1 is ENHRY and CDR2 is SYGVKD. The CDR3 DNA follows: TGTGCCACGGGCGGTAGCAATGCTAATGAAAAACTGTTTTTT. It is translated as CATGGSNANEKLFF.

This clonotype was observed a few times. This chain joins TRBV18 and TRBJ2-7; 7 bases map to TRBD1. Germline CDR1 and CDR2: KGHSH and LQKENI. The CDR3 length is 15 residues. V lost 0 bases and J lost 3; bases outside the gene matches: 5. The CDR3 is CASSPPVQGIYEQYF. The CDR3 DNA reads TGTGCCAGCTCACCACCCGTACAGGGGATCTACGAGCAGTACTTC.

This clonotype was detected a few times. The genes are TRBV6-5 and TRBJ1-2; 9 bases are a match to TRBD1. In germline, CDR1 is MNHEY, CDR2 SVGAGI. This CDR3 has 16 amino acids. The trim removed 0 bases at V and 5 bases at J, leaving 7 bases unmatched. The CDR3 is CASSYSLTGGRYGYTF. As DNA, the CDR3 is TGTGCCAGCAGTTACTCCCTGACAGGGGGACGGTATGGCTACACCTTC.

The J gene is TRBJ1-5, the V gene TRBV20-1; D remains unclear. The CDR3 is 13 amino acids. Germline V gives CDR1 DFQATT, CDR2 SNEGSKA (reference sequence). V dropped 5 bases and J dropped 5 bases, with 13 bases sitting between them. CDR3 DNA sequence: TGCAGTGCTTCCCAAGGTTTGGATCAGCCCCAGCATTTT. Its protein product is CSASQGLDQPQHF.

This clonotype has only a few counts. The gene calls are TRBV20-1 and TRBJ2-5, with D unclear. Germline-derived CDR1 and CDR2 are DFQATT and SNEGSKA (reference sequence). The CDR3 extends over 10 amino acids. V lost 3 bases and J 7 bases, leaving 6 bases between the germline ends. DNA for the CDR3: TGCAGTGCTAGCGAGCGGACCCAGTACTTC. Protein: CSASERTQYF.

The sample holds many counts of this clonotype. The chain carries TRBV6-5 and TRBJ1-1, with unresolved D. From germline, CDR1 is MNHEY and CDR2 SVGAGI. The CDR3 is 12 amino acids. V was pared by 4 bases and J by 7 bases, with 10 bases between. CDR3 amino acids: CASSSAVGEAFF. The CDR3 bases are TGTGCCAGCAGTTCGGCGGTAGGTGAAGCTTTCTTT.